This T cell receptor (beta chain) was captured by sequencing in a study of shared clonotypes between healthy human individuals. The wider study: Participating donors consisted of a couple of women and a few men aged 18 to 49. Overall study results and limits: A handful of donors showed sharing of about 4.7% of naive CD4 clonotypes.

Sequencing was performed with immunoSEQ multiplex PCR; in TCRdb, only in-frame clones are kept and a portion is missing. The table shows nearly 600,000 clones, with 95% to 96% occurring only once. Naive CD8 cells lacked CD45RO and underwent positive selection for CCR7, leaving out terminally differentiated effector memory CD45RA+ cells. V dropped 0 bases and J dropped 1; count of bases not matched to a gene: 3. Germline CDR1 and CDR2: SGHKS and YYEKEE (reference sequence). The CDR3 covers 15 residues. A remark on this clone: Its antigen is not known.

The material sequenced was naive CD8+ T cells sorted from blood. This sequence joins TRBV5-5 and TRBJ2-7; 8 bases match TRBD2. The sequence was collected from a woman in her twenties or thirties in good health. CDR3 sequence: CASSLAAGDSYEQYF. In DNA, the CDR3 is TGTGCCAGCAGCTTGGCAGCGGGGGATTCCTACGAGCAGTACTTC.